This is a list of T cell receptor beta chains from one sample in a study of T cells in Graves' hyperthyroidism and ophthalmopathy. TCRdb used MiXCR to reprocess the multiplex PCR reads, holding one entry per CDR3 protein. This table has 500,000 to 800,000 distinct CDR3 sequences, just under 45% appearing once. Sequenced sample: peripheral blood or thyroid tissue (not recorded which). The receptor set was obtained from an adult man with Graves' disease, either hyperthyroidism or ophthalmopathy (not recorded which). CDR3s include the opening cysteine and the closing phenylalanine or tryptophan. The D gene is left open where the match is weak. Size tells how often a clone was seen (once, few, many) or the class of an expanded clone, and some rows leave it out.

size	V	D	J	CDR3	DNA
once	TRBV12-3/TRBV12-4	-	TRBJ1-1	CASSLGGGTGAFF	TGTGCCAGCAGTTTGGGGGGCGGCACTGGGGCTTTCTTT
-	TRBV20-1	-	TRBJ2-5	CSARQLGQTQYF	TGCAGTGCGCGACAGTTGGGCCAGACCCAGTACTTC
-	TRBV7-4	TRBD1	TRBJ1-5	CASSSGTGDGNQPQHF	TGTGCCAGCAGCTCCGGGACAGGGGATGGCAATCAGCCCCAGCATTTT
many	TRBV24-1	-	TRBJ2-5	CATSDPGDNQETQYF	TGTGCCACCAGTGATCCCGGGGACAACCAAGAGACCCAGTACTTC
few	TRBV7-9	TRBD1	TRBJ1-1	CASSWTGPNTEAFF	TGTGCCAGCAGCTGGACAGGGCCCAACACTGAAGCTTTCTTT
many	TRBV29-1	TRBD1	TRBJ1-3	CSVGQGASGNTIYF	TGCAGCGTTGGTCAGGGGGCGTCTGGAAACACCATATATTTT
few	TRBV7-8	-	TRBJ1-1	CASSLFAAMGTEAFF	TGTGCCAGCAGCTTGTTCGCAGCAATGGGCACTGAAGCTTTCTTT
many	TRBV10-3	TRBD1	TRBJ2-5	CAISETRTGQETQYF	TGTGCCATCAGTGAGACAAGGACAGGCCAAGAGACCCAGTACTTC
-	TRBV7-9	TRBD1	TRBJ1-4	CASSPRQGQGNEKLFF	TGTGCCAGCAGCCCCCGACAGGGACAGGGAAATGAAAAACTGTTTTTT
once	TRBV10-3	-	TRBJ1-3	CAISESRGYTIYF	TGTGCCATCAGTGAGTCCCGTGGCTACACCATATATTTT
-	TRBV5-8	-	TRBJ1-5	CASSQDGGFRQPQHF	TGCGCCAGCAGCCAAGACGGGGGATTTAGGCAGCCCCAGCATTTT
-	TRBV12-3/TRBV12-4	-	TRBJ1-5	CASSLASGTQNQPQHF	TGTGCCAGCAGTTTAGCTTCCGGGACTCAGAATCAGCCCCAGCATTTT
-	TRBV10-3	-	TRBJ1-1	CAISLGLGVTEAFF	TGTGCCATCAGTTTAGGTCTGGGAGTCACTGAAGCTTTCTTT
many	TRBV7-2	TRBD2	TRBJ2-7	CASSSLAGLGEQYF	TGTGCCAGCAGCTCACTAGCGGGATTGGGTGAGCAGTACTTC
-	TRBV5-1	TRBD1	TRBJ2-7	CASSRDRYESSYF	TGCGCCAGCAGCCGGGACAGGTACGAGTCGTCGTACTTC
-	TRBV5-6	TRBD1	TRBJ1-5	CASSLRGGQGGGQPQHF	TGTGCCAGCAGCTTGCGAGGGGGACAGGGCGGTGGGCAGCCCCAGCATTTT
many	TRBV11-3	-	TRBJ1-1	CASSLSSDGTEAFF	TGTGCCAGCAGCTTATCTAGCGACGGGACAGAAGCTTTCTTT
few	TRBV12-3/TRBV12-4	-	TRBJ2-2	CASSRINTGELFF	TGTGCCAGCAGTAGGATAAACACCGGGGAGCTGTTTTTT
few	TRBV9	-	TRBJ1-2	CASSQEQGAYGYTF	TGTGCCAGCAGCCAGGAACAGGGAGCCTATGGCTACACCTTC
many	TRBV7-9	-	TRBJ2-7	CASSFPTGEQYF	TGTGCCAGCAGCTTTCCCACGGGCGAGCAGTACTTC
-	TRBV7-9	TRBD1	TRBJ1-5	CASSLAGTGHNQPQHF	TGTGCCAGCAGCTTAGCCGGGACAGGCCACAATCAGCCCCAGCATTTT
-	TRBV20-1	-	TRBJ2-2	CSARNSDKTSNTGELFF	TGCAGTGCCCGGAACTCGGACAAAACCTCGAACACCGGGGAGCTGTTTTTT
few	TRBV10-3	TRBD1	TRBJ1-4	CAIRGTGDNNEKLFF	TGTGCCATCAGGGGGACAGGGGACAATAATGAAAAACTGTTTTTT
many	TRBV24-1	-	TRBJ2-5	CATARGGEETQYF	TGTGCCACTGCAAGGGGGGGAGAAGAGACCCAGTACTTC
-	TRBV7-9	-	TRBJ2-7	CASSAYTGGTSYEQYF	TGTGCCAGCAGCGCATACACAGGAGGGACGTCCTACGAGCAGTACTTC
-	TRBV2	-	TRBJ2-7	CASSGGDGRVEYEQYF	TGTGCCAGCAGTGGCGGGGACGGCCGCGTGGAATACGAGCAGTACTTC
-	TRBV30	-	TRBJ1-3	CAWSVRDTYSGNTIYF	TGTGCCTGGAGTGTACGTGACACTTACTCTGGAAACACCATATATTTT
many	TRBV29-1	-	TRBJ1-1	CSVETDMNTEAFF	TGCAGCGTCGAAACAGATATGAACACTGAAGCTTTCTTT
few	TRBV9	TRBD1	TRBJ1-2	CASSVNRGRGEEGYTF	TGTGCCAGCAGCGTAAACAGGGGGCGCGGAGAGGAGGGCTACACCTTC
many	TRBV15	-	TRBJ1-5	CATSSHPQGSNQPQHF	TGTGCCACCAGCAGTCATCCGCAGGGGAGCAATCAGCCCCAGCATTTT
many	TRBV24-1	-	TRBJ1-2	CATSSAANYGYTF	TGTGCCACCAGCTCCGCGGCTAACTATGGCTACACCTTC
few	TRBV20-1	-	TRBJ1-4	CSARDSGLSTNEKLFF	TGCAGTGCTAGAGATTCGGGCCTCTCAACTAATGAAAAACTGTTTTTT
-	TRBV6-1	-	TRBJ1-2	CASSGPVQGPHGYTF	TGTGCCAGCAGCGGTCCGGTACAGGGCCCCCATGGCTACACCTTC
many	TRBV5-1	-	TRBJ1-2	CASSLAYGLTYGYTF	TGCGCCAGCAGCTTGGCCTATGGACTCACCTATGGCTACACCTTC
-	TRBV25-1	-	TRBJ2-7	CASSARIQGPIYEQYF	TGTGCCAGCAGTGCTAGAATACAGGGCCCTATCTACGAGCAGTACTTC
many	TRBV10-3	TRBD1	TRBJ1-1	CAISPGQGDEAFF	TGTGCCATCAGCCCGGGACAGGGGGATGAAGCTTTCTTT
few	TRBV7-2	-	TRBJ1-2	CASSLIGGSGGYTF	TGTGCCAGCAGCTTAATCGGGGGGTCGGGCGGCTACACCTTC
-	TRBV29-1	TRBD1	TRBJ1-2	CSIVTGGEDGYTF	TGCAGCATAGTGACAGGGGGCGAGGATGGCTACACCTTC
-	TRBV7-6	-	TRBJ2-7	CASSPPAEWGEQYF	TGTGCCAGCAGCCCACCAGCGGAATGGGGCGAGCAGTACTTC
many	TRBV19	TRBD1	TRBJ1-5	CASPRSPSDREEQPQHF	TGTGCCAGTCCCCGTTCGCCCTCGGACAGGGAGGAACAGCCCCAGCATTTT
-	TRBV5-1	TRBD1	TRBJ1-4	CASSLTGGDNEKLFF	TGCGCCAGCAGCTTGACAGGGGGCGATAATGAAAAACTGTTTTTT
-	TRBV29-1	-	TRBJ2-5	CAWDGKQETQYF	TGTGCCTGGGACGGGAAACAAGAGACCCAGTACTTC
-	TRBV19	-	TRBJ1-4	CASSMLPATNEKLFF	TGTGCCAGTAGTATGTTGCCAGCAACTAATGAAAAACTGTTTTTT